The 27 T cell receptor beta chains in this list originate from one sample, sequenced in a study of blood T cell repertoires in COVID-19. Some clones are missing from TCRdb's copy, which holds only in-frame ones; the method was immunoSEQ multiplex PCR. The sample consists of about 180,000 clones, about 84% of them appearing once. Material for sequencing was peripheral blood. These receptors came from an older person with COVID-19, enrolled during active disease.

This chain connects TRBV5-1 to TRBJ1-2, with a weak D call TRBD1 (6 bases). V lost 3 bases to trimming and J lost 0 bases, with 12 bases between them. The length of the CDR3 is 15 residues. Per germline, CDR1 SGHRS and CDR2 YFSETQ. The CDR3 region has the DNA TGCGCCAGCAGCTCCTCAGGGGATTCTAACTATGGCTACACCTTC. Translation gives CASSSSGDSNYGYTF.

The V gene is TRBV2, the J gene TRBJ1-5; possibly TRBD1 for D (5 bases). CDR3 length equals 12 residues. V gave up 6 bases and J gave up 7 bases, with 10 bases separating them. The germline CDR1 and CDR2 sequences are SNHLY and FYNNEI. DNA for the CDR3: TGTGCCAGCAGGGGGCGCGGACAGCCCCAGCATTTT. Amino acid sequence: CASRGRGQPQHF.

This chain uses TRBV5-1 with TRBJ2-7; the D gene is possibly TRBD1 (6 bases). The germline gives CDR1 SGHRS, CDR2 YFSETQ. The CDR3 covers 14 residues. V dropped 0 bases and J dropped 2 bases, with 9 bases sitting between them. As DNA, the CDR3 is TGCGCCAGCAGCTTGGAGGGGGTCCCCTACGAGCAGTACTTC. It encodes CASSLEGVPYEQYF.

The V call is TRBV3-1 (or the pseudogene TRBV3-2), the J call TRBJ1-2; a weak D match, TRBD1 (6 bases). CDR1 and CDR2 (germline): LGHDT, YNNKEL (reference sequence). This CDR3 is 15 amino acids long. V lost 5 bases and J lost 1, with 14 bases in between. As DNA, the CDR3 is TGTGCCAGCAGCACTCTGTCGACAGGTAACTATGGCTACACCTTC. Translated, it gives CASSTLSTGNYGYTF.

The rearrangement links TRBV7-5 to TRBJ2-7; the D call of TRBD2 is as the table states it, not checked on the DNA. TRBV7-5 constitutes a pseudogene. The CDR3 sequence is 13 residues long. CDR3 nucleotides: TGTGCCAGAAGGGACTACCAAATCTACGAGCAGTACTTC. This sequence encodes CARRDYQIYEQYF.

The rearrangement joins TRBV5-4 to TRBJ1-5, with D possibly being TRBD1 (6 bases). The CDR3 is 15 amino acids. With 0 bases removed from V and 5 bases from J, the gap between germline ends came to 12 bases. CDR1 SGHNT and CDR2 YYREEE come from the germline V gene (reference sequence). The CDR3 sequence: CASSLGGRDDQPQHF. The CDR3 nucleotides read TGTGCCAGCAGCTTGGGGGGGCGAGACGATCAGCCCCAGCATTTT.

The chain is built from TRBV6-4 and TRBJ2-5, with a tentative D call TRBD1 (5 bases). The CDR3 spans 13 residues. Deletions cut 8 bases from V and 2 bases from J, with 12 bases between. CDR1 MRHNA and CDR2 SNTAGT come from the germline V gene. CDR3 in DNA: TGTGCCAGCTCGAGACAGTTACAAGAGACCCAGTACTTC. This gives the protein CASSRQLQETQYF.

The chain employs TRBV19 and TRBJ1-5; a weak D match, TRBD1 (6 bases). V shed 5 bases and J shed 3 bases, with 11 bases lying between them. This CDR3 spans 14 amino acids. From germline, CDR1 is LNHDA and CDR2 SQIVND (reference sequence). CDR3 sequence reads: CASSFGTNNQPQHF. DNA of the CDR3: TGTGCCAGTAGTTTTGGGACAAACAATCAGCCCCAGCATTTT.

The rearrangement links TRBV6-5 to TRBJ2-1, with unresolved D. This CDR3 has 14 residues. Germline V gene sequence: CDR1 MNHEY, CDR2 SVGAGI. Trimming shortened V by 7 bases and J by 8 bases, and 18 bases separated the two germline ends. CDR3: CASTNLLPGHEQFF. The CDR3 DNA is TGTGCCAGCACCAACCTCCTCCCTGGGCATGAGCAGTTCTTC.

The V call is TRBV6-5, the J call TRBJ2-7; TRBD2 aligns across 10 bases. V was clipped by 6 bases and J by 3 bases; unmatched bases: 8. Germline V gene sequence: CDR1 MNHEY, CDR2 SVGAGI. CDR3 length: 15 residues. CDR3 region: CASRVGASGGYEQYF. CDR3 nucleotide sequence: TGTGCCAGCAGGGTGGGGGCTAGCGGGGGCTACGAGCAGTACTTC.

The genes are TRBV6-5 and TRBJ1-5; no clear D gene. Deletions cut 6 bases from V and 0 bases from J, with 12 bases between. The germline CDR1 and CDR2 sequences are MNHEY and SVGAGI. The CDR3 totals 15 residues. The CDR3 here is CASRMVQYSNQPQHF. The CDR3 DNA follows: TGTGCCAGCAGGATGGTTCAGTATAGCAATCAGCCCCAGCATTTT.

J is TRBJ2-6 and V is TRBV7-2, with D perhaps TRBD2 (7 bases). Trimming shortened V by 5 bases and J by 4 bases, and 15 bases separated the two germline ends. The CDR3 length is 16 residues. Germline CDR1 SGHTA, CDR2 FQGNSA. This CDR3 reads CASSPRGAGGANVLTF. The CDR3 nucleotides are TGTGCCAGCAGCCCCCGGGGGGCGGGCGGGGCCAACGTCCTGACTTTC.

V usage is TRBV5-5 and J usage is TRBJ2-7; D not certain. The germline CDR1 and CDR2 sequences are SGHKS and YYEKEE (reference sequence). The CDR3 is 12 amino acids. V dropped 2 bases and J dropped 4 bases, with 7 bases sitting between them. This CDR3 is CASSFSAYEQYF. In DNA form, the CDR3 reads TGTGCCAGCAGCTTTTCCGCGTACGAGCAGTACTTC.

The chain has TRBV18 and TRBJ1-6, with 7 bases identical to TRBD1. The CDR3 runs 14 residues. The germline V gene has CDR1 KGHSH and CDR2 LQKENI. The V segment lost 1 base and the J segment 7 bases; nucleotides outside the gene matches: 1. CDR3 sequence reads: CASSPLGQNSPLHF. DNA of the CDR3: TGTGCCAGCTCACCACTGGGACAGAATTCACCCCTCCACTTT.

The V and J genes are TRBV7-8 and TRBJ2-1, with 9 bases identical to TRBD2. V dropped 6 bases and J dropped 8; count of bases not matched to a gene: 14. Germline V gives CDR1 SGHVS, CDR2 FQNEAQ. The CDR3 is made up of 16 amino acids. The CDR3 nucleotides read TGTGCCAGCAGTCCAGCCGGGACTAGCTATGCCGATGAGCAGTTCTTC. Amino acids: CASSPAGTSYADEQFF.

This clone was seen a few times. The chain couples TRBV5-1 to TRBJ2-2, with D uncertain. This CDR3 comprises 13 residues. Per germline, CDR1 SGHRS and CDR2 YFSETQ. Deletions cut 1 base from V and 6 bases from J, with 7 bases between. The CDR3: CASSLQSSGELFF. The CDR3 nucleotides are TGCGCCAGCAGCTTGCAGTCGTCCGGGGAGCTGTTTTTT. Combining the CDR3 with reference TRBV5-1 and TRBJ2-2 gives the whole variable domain KAGVTQTPRYLIKTRGQQVTLSCSPISGHRSVSWYQQTPGQGLQFLFEYFSETQRNKGNFPGRFSGRQFSNSRSEMNVSTLELGDSALYLCASSLQSSGELFFGEGSRLTVL.

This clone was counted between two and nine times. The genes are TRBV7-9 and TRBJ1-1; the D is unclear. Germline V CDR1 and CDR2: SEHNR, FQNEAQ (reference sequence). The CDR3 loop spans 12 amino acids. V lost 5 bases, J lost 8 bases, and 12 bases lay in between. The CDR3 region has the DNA TGTGCCAGCAGCGATAGCAGCGGGGAAGCTTTCTTT. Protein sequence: CASSDSSGEAFF.

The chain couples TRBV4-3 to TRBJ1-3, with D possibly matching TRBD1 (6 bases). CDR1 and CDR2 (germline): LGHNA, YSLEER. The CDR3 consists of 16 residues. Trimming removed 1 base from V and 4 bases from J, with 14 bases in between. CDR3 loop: CASSQVGGRTGNTIYF. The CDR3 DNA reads TGCGCCAGCAGCCAAGTAGGGGGTCGGACGGGAAACACCATATATTTT.

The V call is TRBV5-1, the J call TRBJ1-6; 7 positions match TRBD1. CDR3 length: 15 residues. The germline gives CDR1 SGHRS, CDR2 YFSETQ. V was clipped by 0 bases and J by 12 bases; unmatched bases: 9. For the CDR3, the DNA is TGCGCCAGCAGCTTGGCCGGGACAGCCGATGAACCCCTCCACTTT. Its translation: CASSLAGTADEPLHF.

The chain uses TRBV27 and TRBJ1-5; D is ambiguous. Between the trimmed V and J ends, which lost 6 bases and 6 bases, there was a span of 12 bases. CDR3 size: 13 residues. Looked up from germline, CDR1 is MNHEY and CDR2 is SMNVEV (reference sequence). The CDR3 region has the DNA TGTGCCAGCAGATTAGACTTGGGTCAGCCCCAGCATTTT. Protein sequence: CASRLDLGQPQHF.

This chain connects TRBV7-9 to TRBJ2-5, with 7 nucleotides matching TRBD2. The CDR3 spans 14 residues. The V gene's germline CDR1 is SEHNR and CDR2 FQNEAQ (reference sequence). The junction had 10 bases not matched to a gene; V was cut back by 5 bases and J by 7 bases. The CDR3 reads CASSASGAFWTQYF. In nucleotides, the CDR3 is TGTGCCAGCAGCGCAAGCGGGGCCTTTTGGACCCAGTACTTC.

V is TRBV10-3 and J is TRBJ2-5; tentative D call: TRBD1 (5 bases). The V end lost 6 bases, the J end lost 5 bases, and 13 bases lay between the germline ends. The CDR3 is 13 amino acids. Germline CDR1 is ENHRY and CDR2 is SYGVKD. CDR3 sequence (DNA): TGTGCCATCAGGAAAGGGGTTGTGGAGACCCAGTACTTC. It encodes CAIRKGVVETQYF.

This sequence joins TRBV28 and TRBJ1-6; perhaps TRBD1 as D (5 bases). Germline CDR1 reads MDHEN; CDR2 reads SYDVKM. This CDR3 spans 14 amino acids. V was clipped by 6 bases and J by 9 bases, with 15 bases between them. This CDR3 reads CASSSRAKASPLHF. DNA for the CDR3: TGTGCCAGCAGCAGCAGGGCCAAAGCTTCACCCCTCCACTTT.

CDR3 protein: CASSLDSGYGELFF. The CDR3 DNA reads TGTGCCAGCAGCTTAGATTCGGGGTACGGGGAGCTGTTTTTT. The rearrangement joins TRBV11-2 to TRBJ2-2; TRBD2 might be the D (5 bases). CDR1 and CDR2 (germline): SGHAT, FQNNGV. CDR3 length equals 14 residues. The V gene lost 0 bases and the J gene lost 7 bases, with 9 bases spanning the gap.

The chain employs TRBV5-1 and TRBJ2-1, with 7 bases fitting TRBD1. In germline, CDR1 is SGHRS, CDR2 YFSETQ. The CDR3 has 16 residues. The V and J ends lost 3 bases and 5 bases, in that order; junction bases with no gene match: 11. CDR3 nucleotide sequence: TGCGCCAGCAGCTCCCTCCCGGGACAGACTAACAATGAGCAGTTCTTC. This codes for CASSSLPGQTNNEQFF.

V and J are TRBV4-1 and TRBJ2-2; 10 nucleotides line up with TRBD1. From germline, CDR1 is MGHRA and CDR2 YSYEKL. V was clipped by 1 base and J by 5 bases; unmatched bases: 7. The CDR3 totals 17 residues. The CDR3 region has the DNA TGCGCCAGCAGCCAAGCCCCGGGACAGGGGACGACCGGGGAGCTGTTTTTT. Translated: CASSQAPGQGTTGELFF.

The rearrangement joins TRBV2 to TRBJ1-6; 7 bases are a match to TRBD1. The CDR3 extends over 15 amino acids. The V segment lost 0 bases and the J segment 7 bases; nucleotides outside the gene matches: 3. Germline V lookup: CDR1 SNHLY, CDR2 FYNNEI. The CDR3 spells CASSEAGQWNSPLHF. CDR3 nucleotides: TGTGCCAGCAGTGAAGCGGGACAGTGGAATTCACCCCTCCACTTT.